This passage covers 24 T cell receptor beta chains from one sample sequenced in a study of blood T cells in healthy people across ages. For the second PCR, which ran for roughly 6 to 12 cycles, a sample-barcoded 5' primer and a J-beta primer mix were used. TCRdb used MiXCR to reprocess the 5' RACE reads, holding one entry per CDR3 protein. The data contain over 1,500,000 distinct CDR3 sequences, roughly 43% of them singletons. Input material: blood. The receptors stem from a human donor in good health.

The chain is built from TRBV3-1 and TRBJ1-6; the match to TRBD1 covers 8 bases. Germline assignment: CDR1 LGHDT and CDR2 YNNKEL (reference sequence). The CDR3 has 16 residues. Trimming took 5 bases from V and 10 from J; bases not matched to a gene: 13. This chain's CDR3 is CASSSIRDRGRSPLHF. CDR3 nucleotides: TGTGCCAGCAGCTCGATCCGTGACAGGGGAAGATCACCCCTCCACTTT.

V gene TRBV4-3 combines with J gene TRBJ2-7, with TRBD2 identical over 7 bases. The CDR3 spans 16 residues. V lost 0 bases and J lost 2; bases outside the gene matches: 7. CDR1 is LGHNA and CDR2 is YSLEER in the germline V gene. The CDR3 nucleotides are TGCGCCAGCAGCCAAGATGCGCGGGGGAGGACCTACGAGCAGTACTTC. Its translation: CASSQDARGRTYEQYF.

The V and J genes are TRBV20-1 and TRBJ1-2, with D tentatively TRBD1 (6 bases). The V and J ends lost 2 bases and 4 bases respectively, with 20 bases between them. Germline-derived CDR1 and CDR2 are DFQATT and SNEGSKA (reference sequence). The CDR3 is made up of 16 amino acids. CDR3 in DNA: TGCAGTGCTAGAACGATCACAGGGCCCTCTGGCTATGGCTACACCTTC. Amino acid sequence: CSARTITGPSGYGYTF.

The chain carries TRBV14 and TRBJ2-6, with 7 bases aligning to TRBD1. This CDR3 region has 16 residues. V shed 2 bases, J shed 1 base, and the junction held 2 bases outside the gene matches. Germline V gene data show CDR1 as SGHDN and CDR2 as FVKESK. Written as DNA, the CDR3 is TGTGCCAGCAGCCAACGACAGGGATCTGGGGCCAACGTCCTGACTTTC. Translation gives CASSQRQGSGANVLTF.

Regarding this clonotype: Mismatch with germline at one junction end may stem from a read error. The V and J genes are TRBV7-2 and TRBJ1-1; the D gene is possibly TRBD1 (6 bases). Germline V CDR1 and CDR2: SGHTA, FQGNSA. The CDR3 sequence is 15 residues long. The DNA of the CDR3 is TGTGCCAGCAGCTTAGTACAGGGCATGAACACTGAAACTTTCTTT. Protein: CASSLVQGMNTETFF.

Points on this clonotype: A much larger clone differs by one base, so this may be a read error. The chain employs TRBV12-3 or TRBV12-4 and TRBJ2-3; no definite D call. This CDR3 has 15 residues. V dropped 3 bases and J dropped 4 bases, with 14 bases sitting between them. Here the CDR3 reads CASSFGQPSADTQYF. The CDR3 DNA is TGTGCCAGCAGTTTCGGGCAACCAAGCGCAGATACGCAGTATTTT.

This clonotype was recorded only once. CDR3 nucleotides: TGCGCCAGCAGCCCAAGGGACGGGATGGGAAATGAGCAGTTCTTC. This sequence encodes CASSPRDGMGNEQFF. The rearrangement links TRBV4-3 to TRBJ2-1; D may be TRBD1 or TRBD2 (5 bases each). V shed 4 bases and J shed 7 bases, with 17 bases lying between them. Germline-derived CDR1 and CDR2 are LGHNA and YSLEER. The CDR3 is 15 amino acids.

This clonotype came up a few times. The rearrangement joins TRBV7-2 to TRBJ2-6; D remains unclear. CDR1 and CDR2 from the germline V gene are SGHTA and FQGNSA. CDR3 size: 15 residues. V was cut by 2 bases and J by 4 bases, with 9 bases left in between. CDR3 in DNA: TGTGCCAGCAGCTTATGGAGACAAGGGGCCAACGTCCTGACTTTC. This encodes CASSLWRQGANVLTF.

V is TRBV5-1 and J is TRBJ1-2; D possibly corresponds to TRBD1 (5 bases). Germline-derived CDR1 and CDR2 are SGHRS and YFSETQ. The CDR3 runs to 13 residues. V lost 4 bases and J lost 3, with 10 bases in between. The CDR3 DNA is TGCGCCAGCAGCGTAGGGACCTACTATGGCTACACCTTC. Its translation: CASSVGTYYGYTF.

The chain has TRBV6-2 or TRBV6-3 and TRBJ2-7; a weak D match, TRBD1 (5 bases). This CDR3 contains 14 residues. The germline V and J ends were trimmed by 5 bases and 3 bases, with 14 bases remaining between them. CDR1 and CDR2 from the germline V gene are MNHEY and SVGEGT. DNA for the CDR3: TGTGCCAGCAGTCGACAGACCCTAGGCTACGAGCAGTACTTC. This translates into CASSRQTLGYEQYF.

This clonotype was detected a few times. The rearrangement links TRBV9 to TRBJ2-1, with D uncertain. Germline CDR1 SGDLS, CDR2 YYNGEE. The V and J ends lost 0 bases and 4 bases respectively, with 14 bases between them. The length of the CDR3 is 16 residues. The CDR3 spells CASSVAATLGYNEQFF. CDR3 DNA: TGTGCCAGCAGCGTAGCTGCTACATTGGGTTACAATGAGCAGTTCTTC.

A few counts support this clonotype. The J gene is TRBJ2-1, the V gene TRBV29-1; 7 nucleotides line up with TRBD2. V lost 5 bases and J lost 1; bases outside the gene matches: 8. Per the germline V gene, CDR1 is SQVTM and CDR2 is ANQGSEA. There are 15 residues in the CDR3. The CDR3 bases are TGCAGCGTTATGGCGGGACTACATTCCTACAATGAGCAGTTCTTC. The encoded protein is CSVMAGLHSYNEQFF.

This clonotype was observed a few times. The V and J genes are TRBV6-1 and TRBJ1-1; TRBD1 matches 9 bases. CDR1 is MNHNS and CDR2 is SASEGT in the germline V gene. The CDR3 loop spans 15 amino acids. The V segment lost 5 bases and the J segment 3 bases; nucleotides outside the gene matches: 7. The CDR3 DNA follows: TGTGCCAGCAGTCCGCATTGGGACAGGGACACTGAAGCTTTCTTT. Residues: CASSPHWDRDTEAFF.

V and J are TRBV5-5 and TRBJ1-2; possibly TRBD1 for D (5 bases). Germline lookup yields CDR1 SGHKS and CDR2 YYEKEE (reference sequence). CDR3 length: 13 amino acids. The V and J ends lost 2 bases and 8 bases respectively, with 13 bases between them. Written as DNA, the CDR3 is TGTGCCAGCAGCTTTTATGACAGACTGGGCTACACCTTC. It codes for CASSFYDRLGYTF.

The CDR3 here is CASSSGTLEVLTF. CDR3 nucleotide sequence: TGTGCCAGCAGCTCCGGGACCCTCGAAGTCCTGACTTTC. This chain joins TRBV6-6 and TRBJ2-6, with D perhaps assigned TRBD1 or TRBD2 (5 bases each). Germline V CDR1 and CDR2: MNHNY, SVGAGI (reference sequence). This CDR3 region has 13 residues. V shed 6 bases and J shed 13 bases, with 16 bases lying between them.

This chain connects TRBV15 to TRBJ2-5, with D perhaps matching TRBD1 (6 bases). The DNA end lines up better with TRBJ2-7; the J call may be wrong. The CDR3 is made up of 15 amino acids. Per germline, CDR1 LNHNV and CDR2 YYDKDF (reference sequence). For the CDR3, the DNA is TGTGCCACCAGCACCTCCTATTCCCAGGGGTACGAGCAGTACTTC. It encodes CATSTSYSQGYEQYF.

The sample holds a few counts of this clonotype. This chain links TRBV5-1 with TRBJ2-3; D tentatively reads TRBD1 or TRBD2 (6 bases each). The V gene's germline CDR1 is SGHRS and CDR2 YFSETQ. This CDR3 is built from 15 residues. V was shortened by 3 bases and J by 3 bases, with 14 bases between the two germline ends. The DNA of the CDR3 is TGCGCCAGCAGCTCATCGGGGGCGGAAACAGATACGCAGTATTTT. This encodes CASSSSGAETDTQYF.

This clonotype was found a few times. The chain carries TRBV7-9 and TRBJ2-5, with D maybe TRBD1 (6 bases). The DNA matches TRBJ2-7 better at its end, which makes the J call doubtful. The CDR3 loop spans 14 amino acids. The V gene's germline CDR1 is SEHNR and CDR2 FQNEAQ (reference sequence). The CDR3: CASSSPLQGGEQYF. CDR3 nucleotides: TGTGCCAGCAGCTCCCCACTACAGGGTGGCGAGCAGTACTTC.

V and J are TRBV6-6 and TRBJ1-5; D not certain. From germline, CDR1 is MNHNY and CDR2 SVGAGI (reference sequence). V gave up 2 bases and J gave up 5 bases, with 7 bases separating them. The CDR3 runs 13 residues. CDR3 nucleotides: TGTGCCAGCAGTTACGCCATTTATCAGCCCCAGCATTTT. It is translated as CASSYAIYQPQHF.

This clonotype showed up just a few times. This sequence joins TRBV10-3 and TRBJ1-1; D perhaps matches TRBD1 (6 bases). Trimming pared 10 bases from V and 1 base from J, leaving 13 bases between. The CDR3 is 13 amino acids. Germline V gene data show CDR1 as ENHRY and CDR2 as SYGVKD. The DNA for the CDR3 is TGTGCCACCGCGAGGGGGGGGAACACTGAAGCTTTCTTT. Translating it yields CATARGGNTEAFF.

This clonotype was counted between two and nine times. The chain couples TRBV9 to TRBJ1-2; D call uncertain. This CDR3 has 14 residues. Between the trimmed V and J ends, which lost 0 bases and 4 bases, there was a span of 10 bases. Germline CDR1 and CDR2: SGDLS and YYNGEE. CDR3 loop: CASSVEGAAYGYTF. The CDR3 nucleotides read TGTGCCAGCAGCGTAGAGGGCGCCGCCTATGGCTACACCTTC.

The DNA for the CDR3 is TGTGCCAGCAGTTCAATGGTTGAAGCTTTCTTT. Residues: CASSSMVEAFF. The chain recombines TRBV12-3 or TRBV12-4 with TRBJ1-1; the D is unclear. Trimming cost V 4 bases and J 7 bases, with 7 bases left between them. This CDR3 has 11 amino acids.

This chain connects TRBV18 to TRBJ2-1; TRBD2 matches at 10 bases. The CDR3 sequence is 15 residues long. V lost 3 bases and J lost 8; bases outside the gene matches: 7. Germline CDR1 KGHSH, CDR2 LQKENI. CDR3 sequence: CASSPPELAGDEQFF. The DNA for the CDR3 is TGTGCCAGCTCACCCCCTGAGCTAGCGGGAGATGAGCAGTTCTTC. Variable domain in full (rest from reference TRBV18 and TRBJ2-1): NAGVMQNPRHLVRRRGQEARLRCSPMKGHSHVYWYRQLPEEGLKFMVYLQKENIIDESGMPKERFSAEFPKEGPSILRIQQVVRGDSAAYFCASSPPELAGDEQFFGPGTRLTVL.

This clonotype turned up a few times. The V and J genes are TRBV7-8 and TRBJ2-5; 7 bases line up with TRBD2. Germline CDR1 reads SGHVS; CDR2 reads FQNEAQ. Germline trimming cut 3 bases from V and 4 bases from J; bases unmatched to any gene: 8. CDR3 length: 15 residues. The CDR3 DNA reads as TGTGCCAGCAGCTTGGGGGACGGGAGGTTAGAGACCCAGTACTTC. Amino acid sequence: CASSLGDGRLETQYF. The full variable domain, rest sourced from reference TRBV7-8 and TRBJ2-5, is GAGVSQSPRYKVAKRGQDVALRCDPISGHVSLFWYQQALGQGPEFLTYFQNEAQLDKSGLPSDRFFAERPEGSVSTLKIQRTQQEDSAVYLCASSLGDGRLETQYFGPGTRLLVL.